This T cell receptor (beta chain) was sequenced during a study of T cell responses to AZD1222 COVID-19 vaccine. Germline V lookup: CDR1 SGHDT, CDR2 YYEEEE. The CDR3 is made up of 15 amino acids. V shed 2 bases, J shed 3 bases, and the junction held 2 bases outside the gene matches. Generated by immunoSEQ multiplex PCR, the TCRdb table keeps only in-frame clones and is missing some. The sample includes 150,000 to 200,000 clones, 88% of them seen just once. This specimen was peripheral blood, taken 28 days after the second AZD1222 dose. This chain uses TRBV5-6 with TRBJ2-7; 13 bases are shared with TRBD2. This TCR was sampled from an adult who received the AZD1222 COVID-19 vaccine. The CDR3, as DNA: TGTGCCAGCAGCTTTGGACTAGCGGGGGACTACGAGCAGTACTTC. The encoded protein is CASSFGLAGDYEQYF.